The 25 T cell receptor beta chains given below trace back to one sample, sequenced in a study of blood T cell repertoires in COVID-19. Some clones are missing from TCRdb's copy, which holds only in-frame ones; the method was immunoSEQ multiplex PCR. The sample yields around 40,000 clones, 80% seen once. Sample: peripheral blood. These receptors all stem from an elderly man with active or convalescent COVID-19.

This chain links TRBV6-1 with TRBJ1-5; D is uncertain. CDR1 is MNHNS and CDR2 is SASEGT in the germline V gene. V was clipped by 3 bases and J by 1 base, with 10 bases between them. This CDR3 comprises 15 residues. CDR3 sequence: CASSEYRGSNQPQHF. The CDR3 bases are TGTGCCAGCAGTGAGTATCGGGGAAGCAATCAGCCCCAGCATTTT.

In its sample, this clone was seen a few times. The rearrangement uses TRBV7-2 and TRBJ2-1, with 14 positions matching TRBD2. Trimming at V came to 0 bases and at J to 6 bases, leaving 7 bases not matched to a gene. CDR3 size: 18 residues. Germline CDR1 is SGHTA and CDR2 is FQGNSA. CDR3 coding DNA: TGTGCCAGCAGCTTAGCGTTTTATGGGACTAGCGGGGGCAATGAGCAGTTCTTC. It translates to CASSLAFYGTSGGNEQFF.

This clone has only one observation. The genes are TRBV24-1 and TRBJ2-7; no reliable D call. Germline CDR1 is KGHDR and CDR2 is SFDVKD. Between the trimmed V and J ends, which lost 2 bases and 4 bases, there was a span of 2 bases. This CDR3 is 11 amino acids long. CDR3 DNA: TGTGCCACCAGTGATTCATACGAGCAGTACTTC. This codes for CATSDSYEQYF.

This sequence joins TRBV6-6 and TRBJ1-3; D gene uncertain. This CDR3 has 16 residues. Trimming cost V 0 bases and J 0 bases, with 9 bases left between them. In germline, CDR1 is MNHNY, CDR2 SVGAGI (reference sequence). The chain's CDR3 is CASSYSQINSGNTIYF. The CDR3 DNA follows: TGTGCCAGCAGTTACTCCCAGATTAACTCTGGAAACACCATATATTTT.

V usage is TRBV28 and J usage is TRBJ2-1, with D possibly TRBD1 on 5 matching bases. CDR1 is MDHEN and CDR2 is SYDVKM in the germline V gene. The V end lost 6 bases, the J end lost 2 bases, and 14 bases lay between the germline ends. There are 15 residues in the CDR3. The CDR3 loop is CASSPGIGAYNEQFF. For the CDR3, the DNA is TGTGCCAGCAGCCCGGGCATAGGGGCCTACAATGAGCAGTTCTTC.

The CDR3 spells CASSPSGLAGGPFMEQYF. CDR3 bases: TGTGCCAGCAGCCCCAGCGGGCTAGCGGGGGGGCCTTTTATGGAGCAGTACTTC. J is TRBJ2-7 and V is TRBV7-9; TRBD2 matches 12 bases. The CDR3 length is 18 residues. The J segment lost 7 bases and the V segment lost 5 bases, leaving 18 bases of the junction unmatched. Per germline, CDR1 SEHNR and CDR2 FQNEAQ (reference sequence).

The genes are TRBV7-2 and TRBJ1-5, with D perhaps TRBD1 (5 bases). Per the germline V gene, CDR1 is SGHTA and CDR2 is FQGNSA. The V end was cut by 5 bases, the J end by 9 bases, with 11 bases between. The CDR3 has 12 residues. The DNA of the CDR3 is TGTGCCAGCAGCCAAAACAGGTCGCCCCAGCATTTT. Translating it yields CASSQNRSPQHF.

The V call is TRBV5-5, the J call TRBJ1-2; D uncertain. Trimming pared 0 bases from V and 7 bases from J, leaving 13 bases between. CDR3 length: 14 residues. Germline loops: CDR1 SGHKS, CDR2 YYEKEE (reference sequence). DNA of the CDR3: TGTGCCAGCAGCTTGGCACGTCAGGTTTTTGGCTACACCTTC. Translation: CASSLARQVFGYTF.

The CDR3 DNA is TGTGCCAGCGTCCGGGGGGCAGATGGCACAGATACGCAGTATTTT. Translating gives CASVRGADGTDTQYF. The genes are TRBV5-4 and TRBJ2-3, with D perhaps TRBD2 (7 bases). Germline V gives CDR1 SGHNT, CDR2 YYREEE (reference sequence). The length of the CDR3 is 15 residues. Deletions cut 7 bases from V and 1 base from J, with 16 bases between. Looking up the rest from reference TRBV5-4 and TRBJ2-3 gives the full variable domain: ETGVTQSPTHLIKTRGQQVTLRCSSQSGHNTVSWYQQALGQGPQFIFQYYREEENGRGNFPPRFSGLQFPNYSSELNVNALELDDSALYLCASVRGADGTDTQYFGPGTRLTVL.

The V call is TRBV27, the J call TRBJ2-5; possible D gene TRBD1, 5 bases. V lost 5 bases, J lost 2 bases, and 21 bases lay in between. In germline, CDR1 is MNHEY, CDR2 SMNVEV (reference sequence). The CDR3 has 17 amino acids. CDR3 region: CASSPLGSRTNQETQYF. Written as DNA, the CDR3 is TGTGCCAGCAGTCCCCTTGGGTCTCGGACAAATCAAGAGACCCAGTACTTC.

The chain uses TRBV9 and TRBJ2-3; 7 bases align to TRBD2. The trim removed 0 bases at V and 1 base at J, leaving 5 bases unmatched. CDR1 is SGDLS, CDR2 YYNGEE, per germline. The CDR3 loop spans 16 amino acids. CDR3 sequence: CASSVADAGGTDTQYF. Written as DNA, the CDR3 is TGTGCCAGCAGCGTAGCTGACGCGGGAGGCACAGATACGCAGTATTTT.

J is TRBJ2-1 and V is TRBV4-3, with 9 nucleotides matching TRBD2. The CDR3 sequence is 17 residues long. Germline lookup yields CDR1 LGHNA and CDR2 YSLEER. After removal of 2 bases from V and 3 bases from J, the junction contained 8 bases not matched to a gene. CDR3: CASSQYGGGASYNEQFF. CDR3 nucleotides: TGCGCCAGCAGCCAATATGGCGGGGGGGCTAGCTACAATGAGCAGTTCTTC.

The gene calls are TRBV27 and TRBJ2-7, with TRBD1 identical over 7 bases. This CDR3 region has 14 residues. V shed 6 bases, J shed 2 bases, and the junction held 7 bases outside the gene matches. Per the germline V gene, CDR1 is MNHEY and CDR2 is SMNVEV (reference sequence). The CDR3 is CASRPYRGPYEQYF. CDR3 in DNA: TGTGCCAGCAGACCCTACAGGGGCCCCTACGAGCAGTACTTC.

This chain joins TRBV29-1 and TRBJ2-1; D is perhaps TRBD2 (6 bases). Germline CDR1 is SQVTM and CDR2 is ANQGSEA. With 7 bases removed from V and 6 bases from J, the gap between germline ends came to 13 bases. The CDR3 has 12 residues. CDR3 in DNA: TGCAGCGCTAATCAGGGAGGCAATGAGCAGTTCTTC. It specifies CSANQGGNEQFF.

The chain recombines TRBV7-9 with TRBJ2-1; D perhaps matches TRBD2 (6 bases). This CDR3 has 15 amino acids. Germline CDR1 SEHNR, CDR2 FQNEAQ (reference sequence). V was shortened by 5 bases and J by 5 bases, with 16 bases between the two germline ends. The CDR3 loop is CASSTPWIADNEQFF. Written as DNA, the CDR3 is TGTGCCAGCAGCACCCCCTGGATAGCGGACAATGAGCAGTTCTTC.

This rearrangement joins TRBV6-5 to TRBJ1-6, with D possibly being TRBD1 (6 bases). Germline V gene sequence: CDR1 MNHEY, CDR2 SVGAGI. V lost 10 bases and J lost 6, with 13 bases in between. The CDR3 totals 13 residues. The CDR3 DNA is TGTGCCACAACAGGGTATGGTAATTCACCCCTCCACTTT. Translation gives CATTGYGNSPLHF.

J is TRBJ1-1 and V is TRBV27; 8 bases align to TRBD1. Trimming removed 9 bases from V and 4 bases from J; junction bases left unmatched: 4. The CDR3 sequence is 12 residues long. Per the germline V gene, CDR1 is MNHEY and CDR2 is SMNVEV (reference sequence). The CDR3 is CASRTGGTEAFF. Here the CDR3 DNA reads TGTGCCAGTCGAACAGGGGGCACTGAAGCTTTCTTT.

The chain is built from TRBV30 and TRBJ1-5; D is ambiguous. CDR1 and CDR2 from the germline V gene are GTSNPN and SVGIG (reference sequence). With 0 bases removed from V and 7 bases from J, the gap between germline ends came to 10 bases. This CDR3 region has 13 residues. CDR3 loop: CAWSVPFQQPQHF. DNA for the CDR3: TGTGCCTGGAGTGTACCCTTTCAGCAGCCCCAGCATTTT.

The chain uses TRBV30 and TRBJ2-7; weak D call: TRBD1 (5 bases). Looked up from germline, CDR1 is GTSNPN and CDR2 is SVGIG (reference sequence). This CDR3 region has 15 residues. Trimming shortened V by 0 bases and J by 0 bases, and 12 bases separated the two germline ends. CDR3 nucleotides: TGTGCCTGGAGTGTAGGAGACAGTCCCTCCTACGAGCAGTACTTC. It encodes CAWSVGDSPSYEQYF.

CDR3 bases: TGTGCCAGCAGCCACCGGTACGGGCAGGGGGCGCATACTGAAGCTTTCTTT. This sequence encodes CASSHRYGQGAHTEAFF. The chain recombines TRBV11-3 with TRBJ1-1; 8 bases match TRBD1. Germline loops: CDR1 SGHNT, CDR2 YENEEA. J gave up 5 bases and V 5 bases, and 16 bases lay outside the gene matches. The CDR3 spans 17 residues.

V and J are TRBV18 and TRBJ2-7, with D possibly being TRBD1 (7 bases). Germline-derived CDR1 and CDR2 are KGHSH and LQKENI. V was pared by 3 bases and J by 5 bases, with 11 bases between. The CDR3 is made up of 13 amino acids. The CDR3 protein is CASSPVRGDEQYF. CDR3 in DNA: TGTGCCAGCTCACCGGTCAGGGGGGACGAGCAGTACTTC.

The V gene is TRBV4-3, the J gene TRBJ1-5; D remains unclear. From germline, CDR1 is LGHNA and CDR2 YSLEER. There are 14 residues in the CDR3. Trimming cost V 2 bases and J 4 bases, with 9 bases left between them. The CDR3 coding sequence is TGCGCCAGCAGCCAACACCCAGTGAATCAGCCCCAGCATTTT. This gives the protein CASSQHPVNQPQHF.

V gene TRBV5-6 combines with J gene TRBJ2-2; 7 bases are a match to TRBD1. Looked up from germline, CDR1 is SGHDT and CDR2 is YYEEEE. The CDR3 has 16 amino acids. The J segment lost 3 bases and the V segment lost 4 bases, leaving 9 bases of the junction unmatched. The CDR3 here is CASSLTGQAYTGELFF. In DNA, the CDR3 is TGTGCCAGCAGCCTTACCGGACAGGCGTACACCGGGGAGCTGTTTTTT.

The V gene is TRBV7-9, the J gene TRBJ1-1, with D uncertain. CDR1 SEHNR and CDR2 FQNEAQ come from the germline V gene (reference sequence). The CDR3 contains 15 residues. V shed 1 base and J shed 1 base, with 10 bases lying between them. CDR3 in amino acids: CASSLEDWQNTEAFF. CDR3 coding DNA: TGTGCCAGCAGCTTAGAGGACTGGCAGAACACTGAAGCTTTCTTT.

The rearrangement uses TRBV29-1 and TRBJ2-3, with TRBD2 matching over 9 bases. The germline V gene encodes CDR1 SQVTM and CDR2 ANQGSEA. V was pared by 2 bases and J by 0 bases, with 3 bases of the junction left unmatched. The CDR3 covers 15 residues. CDR3: CSVERSGGSTDTQYF. As DNA, the CDR3 is TGCAGCGTTGAACGGAGCGGGGGGAGCACAGATACGCAGTATTTT.